In this sample, the clone carrying this T cell receptor (beta chain) turned up many times. The target antigen is unknown. The source of the sample is a study of blood T cells in healthy people across ages. Study-wide findings and caveats: Among T cells, TCR beta diversity per million cells dropped roughly linearly as age rose. Leaving the PBMCs unsorted stopped any conclusive comparison of naive versus antigen-experienced cells.

It was with a sample-barcoded 5' primer and a J-beta primer mix that a second PCR of about 7 to 12 cycles was run. With 12 random nucleotides, a template-switch adaptor tagged each individual cDNA molecule. MiXCR was run by TCRdb on the 5' RACE reads, yielding one entry per CDR3 protein. Found here are some 940,000 distinct CDR3 sequences, almost 30% of them singletons; the top ten hold 9.5% to 13%. In addition, the sample was reused for a study of T cells of mothers and their children. That paper states: Each child contributed several million TCR beta CDR3 reads, while each mother contributed over 9.5 million.

The TCR was taken from a woman between 40 and 55 years old in good health. Sequencing was carried out using blood.

DNA for the CDR3: TGTGCCAGCAGTTTATCGCAGGACCACGAGCAGTACTTC. Amino acids: CASSLSQDHEQYF. The chain recombines TRBV28 with TRBJ2-7; D not certain. CDR1 and CDR2 (germline): MDHEN, SYDVKM. The V end was cut by 1 base, the J end by 5 bases, with 9 bases between. This CDR3 comprises 13 residues.